Here is one T cell receptor beta chain with its context. The sample comes from a study of blood T cell repertoires in COVID-19. Across the study: In each case, the material was cDNA or gDNA derived from T cells, B-cell-depleted T cells, or PBMCs.

Looked up from germline, CDR1 is MNHEY and CDR2 is SVGAGI. The ends were cut back, 6 bases at V and 8 bases at J, with 10 bases in the middle. The CDR3 sequence is 11 residues long. Assay: immunoSEQ multiplex PCR; the TCRdb copy retains only in-frame clones and omits some. This table holds around 260,000 clones, 84% found once. Followed longitudinally, the Seattle patients had been enrolled during active infection. The TCR sequence derives from a person aged 65 to 85 with COVID-19, enrolled during active disease. The specimen was peripheral blood. J is TRBJ1-1 and V is TRBV6-5; D is undetermined. The CDR3 region has the DNA TGTGCCAGCAGGGGAGGGTACGAAGCTTTCTTT. Residues: CASRGGYEAFF.